Listed below are T cell receptor beta chains from one sample, sequenced in a study of blood T cells in healthy people across ages. TCRdb used MiXCR to reprocess the 5' RACE reads, holding one entry per CDR3 protein. The table includes some 1,800,000 distinct CDR3 sequences, around 40% detected once. Sequencing was performed on blood. The receptors originated from a human donor in good health. The CDR3 runs from the conserved cysteine through the conserved F or W. A D gene is named only where the DNA matches it firmly. Not all rows give a size; the values are once, few, many and, for expanded clones, a class.

j_call clone_size d_call v_call cdr3_aa cdr3_nt
TRBJ2-4 NA TRBD1 TRBV29-1 CSVEVWDSESAKNIQYF TGCAGCGTTGAGGTATGGGACAGTGAGTCAGCCAAAAACATTCAGTACTTC
TRBJ2-1 NA TRBD2 TRBV11-1 CASSISGGDYNEQFF TGTGCCAGCAGCATTAGCGGGGGAGACTACAATGAGCAGTTCTTC
TRBJ2-5 few NA TRBV7-9 CASSPDSETQYF TGTGCCAGCAGCCCCGATAGTGAGACCCAGTACTTC
TRBJ2-7 once NA TRBV5-1 CASSAKFYEQYF TGCGCCAGCAGCGCAAAGTTCTACGAGCAGTACTTC
TRBJ1-1 NA NA TRBV29-1 CSVERGGAEAFF TGCAGCGTTGAGCGGGGGGGGGCTGAAGCTTTCTTT
TRBJ2-1 NA NA TRBV6-5 CASSPADRIYNEQFF TGTGCCAGCAGTCCTGCTGACAGAATATACAATGAGCAGTTCTTC
TRBJ1-4 NA NA TRBV3-1 CASSQGDFNEKLFF TGTGCCAGCAGCCAAGGGGATTTTAATGAAAAACTGTTTTTT
TRBJ2-4 few NA TRBV10-3 CAISAPQRVAIQYF TGTGCCATCAGTGCTCCGCAGCGAGTGGCCATTCAGTACTTC
TRBJ2-1 NA TRBD1 TRBV14 CASSNRDSGIEQFF TGTGCCAGCAGCAACCGGGACAGCGGCATTGAGCAGTTCTTC
TRBJ2-5 NA NA TRBV29-1 CSVVKGVSLETQYF TGCAGCGTTGTAAAGGGAGTTAGCTTGGAGACCCAGTACTTC
TRBJ1-1 NA NA TRBV6-5 CASNQRGRGNTEAFF TGTGCCAGCAACCAACGGGGCAGGGGGAACACTGAAGCTTTCTTT
TRBJ1-3 few NA TRBV7-2 CASSLVGRSGNTIYF TGTGCCAGCAGCTTAGTTGGCAGATCTGGAAACACCATATATTTT
TRBJ1-2 NA NA TRBV11-2 CAGSPRPTANYGYTF TGTGCCGGCAGCCCACGCCCGACAGCTAACTATGGCTACACCTTC
TRBJ1-2 NA TRBD1 TRBV9 CASSQWTGGDYGYTF TGTGCCAGCAGCCAATGGACAGGGGGCGACTATGGCTACACCTTC
TRBJ2-7 many NA TRBV6-5 CASSYSTGLVSYEQYF TGTGCCAGCAGTTACTCGACGGGCTTAGTCTCCTACGAGCAGTACTTC
TRBJ1-2 NA NA TRBV28 CASSPAGEYDGTSGYTF TGTGCCAGCAGCCCAGCGGGGGAATACGACGGGACTAGTGGCTACACCTTC